Following are 21 T cell receptor beta chains from one sample sequenced in a study of beta chain features in type 1 diabetes. General observations from the study: Moderately but significantly shorter TCRB CDR3s were found in Type 1 diabetes patients in all four CD4+ subsets.

Investigators reverse transcribed all isolated RNA, so they sequenced expressed TCRB transcripts. Profiled with immunoSEQ multiplex PCR; TCRdb holds only in-frame clones, not every one. The sample has tens of thousands of clones; about 49% are singletons. The antigens these receptors bind are not known. The sequenced sample consisted of stem cell memory CD4+ T cells from blood. These TCRs come from a man in his thirties or forties with type 1 diabetes.

This clone was seen a single time. The DNA for the CDR3 is TGTGCCAGCAGCTTAGAAGGGACAAACACCGGGGAGCTGTTTTTT. It yields the protein CASSLEGTNTGELFF. The chain has TRBV13 and TRBJ2-2, with TRBD1 as a possible D gene (6 bases). Trimming stripped 1 base from V and 2 bases from J, with 8 bases between. The CDR3 consists of 15 residues. Germline V gene data show CDR1 as PRHDT and CDR2 as FYEKMQ (reference sequence).

The rearrangement uses TRBV9 and TRBJ1-4, with 7 bases that match TRBD1. Germline V CDR1 and CDR2: SGDLS, YYNGEE. This CDR3 is built from 15 residues. J gave up 7 bases and V 3 bases, and 9 bases lay outside the gene matches. CDR3: CASSATGALSEKLFF. The CDR3, as DNA: TGTGCCAGCAGCGCCACAGGGGCTTTGAGTGAAAAACTGTTTTTT.

V usage is TRBV6-5 and J usage is TRBJ2-7; maybe TRBD2 (6 bases). The ends were cut back, 11 bases at V and 2 bases at J, with 19 bases in the middle. Germline V gene data show CDR1 as MNHEY and CDR2 as SVGAGI. The CDR3 totals 14 residues. The CDR3 sequence: CALPEEGPTYEQYF. The CDR3 DNA is TGTGCCCTACCCGAGGAGGGCCCTACCTACGAGCAGTACTTC.

V usage is TRBV5-6 and J usage is TRBJ2-3; no definite D call. The V gene lost 4 bases and the J gene lost 5 bases, with 14 bases spanning the gap. This CDR3 is built from 14 residues. Germline CDR1 and CDR2: SGHDT and YYEEEE. The CDR3 protein is CASSLPRVGDTQYF. In DNA, the CDR3 is TGTGCCAGCAGCCTCCCCCGGGTTGGAGATACGCAGTATTTT.

This chain connects TRBV4-2 to TRBJ2-7, with 9 nucleotides matching TRBD1. Per the germline V gene, CDR1 is LGHNA and CDR2 is YNFKEQ. The ends lost 2 bases at V and 5 bases at J; junction bases unmatched: 7. The length of the CDR3 is 15 residues. This CDR3 is CASSQLGTGLDEQYF. CDR3 in DNA: TGTGCCAGCAGCCAATTAGGGACAGGGTTAGACGAGCAGTACTTC.

The chain has TRBV5-1 and TRBJ2-5, with D unclear. Germline CDR1 and CDR2: SGHRS and YFSETQ. This CDR3 contains 14 residues. The ends were cut back, 4 bases at V and 0 bases at J, with 10 bases in the middle. The CDR3 DNA sequence: TGCGCCAGCAGCCGGAGCGCGGACCAAGAGACCCAGTACTTC. This translates into CASSRSADQETQYF.

V is TRBV5-6 and J is TRBJ2-3; tentatively, D is TRBD1 (5 bases). The CDR3 is 16 residues long. V was cut by 0 bases and J by 1 base, with 12 bases left in between. Germline assignment: CDR1 SGHDT and CDR2 YYEEEE. CDR3 sequence: CASSLGWGVGTDTQYF. The DNA of the CDR3 is TGTGCCAGCAGCTTGGGGTGGGGCGTGGGCACAGATACGCAGTATTTT.

The chain carries TRBV2 and TRBJ1-5; 8 positions match TRBD1. The length of the CDR3 is 15 residues. V lost 4 bases, J lost 5 bases, and 7 bases stayed unmatched. Per germline, CDR1 SNHLY and CDR2 FYNNEI. CDR3 coding DNA: TGTGCCAGCAGTGGTTATCAGGGGGCCGATCAGCCCCAGCATTTT. Amino acid sequence: CASSGYQGADQPQHF. The variable domain in full, with the rest retrieved from reference TRBV2 and TRBJ1-5, is EPEVTQTPSHQVTQMGQEVILRCVPISNHLYFYWYRQILGQKVEFLVSFYNNEISEKSEIFDDQFSVERPDGSNFTLKIRSTKLEDSAMYFCASSGYQGADQPQHFGDGTRLSIL.

This clone was seen a handful of times. This rearrangement joins TRBV19 to TRBJ2-1; D remains ambiguous. CDR1 LNHDA and CDR2 SQIVND come from the germline V gene (reference sequence). V lost 7 bases and J 4 bases, leaving 17 bases between the germline ends. The CDR3 loop spans 15 amino acids. The DNA of the CDR3 is TGTGCCAGTACCTCCAGAGCCGCGGTGTACAATGAGCAGTTCTTC. It yields the protein CASTSRAAVYNEQFF.

The rearrangement uses TRBV4-2 and TRBJ2-5; 11 positions agree with TRBD2. Per the germline V gene, CDR1 is LGHNA and CDR2 is YNFKEQ. Trimming cost V 3 bases and J 0 bases; bases outside gene matches: 6. This CDR3 region has 17 residues. The CDR3 bases are TGTGCCAGCAGCCAGGACGCTAGCGGGAGGCACCAAGAGACCCAGTACTTC. This sequence encodes CASSQDASGRHQETQYF.

The chain is built from TRBV10-1 and TRBJ2-5; possibly TRBD1 for D (6 bases). The germline CDR1 and CDR2 sequences are WNHNN and SYGVQD (reference sequence). This CDR3 has 15 residues. Trimming cost V 0 bases and J 4 bases, with 12 bases left between them. This chain's CDR3 is CASSESQGYGETQYF. Written as DNA, the CDR3 is TGCGCCAGCAGTGAGTCGCAGGGGTATGGAGAGACCCAGTACTTC.

This clone was observed a single time. The rearrangement links TRBV5-4 to TRBJ2-1, with 11 bases aligning to TRBD2. The CDR3 length is 16 residues. Losses at the gene ends were 3 bases for V and 7 bases for J; bases not matched to a gene: 9. CDR1 SGHNT and CDR2 YYREEE come from the germline V gene (reference sequence). In nucleotides, the CDR3 is TGTGCCAGCAGCTGGCCCCGGCTAGCGGGAGGTAATGAGCAGTTCTTC. It encodes CASSWPRLAGGNEQFF.

In its sample, this clone was seen a few times. This sequence joins TRBV18 and TRBJ2-7, with 11 bases that match TRBD1. Per the germline V gene, CDR1 is KGHSH and CDR2 is LQKENI. Trimming cost V 3 bases and J 0 bases; bases outside gene matches: 1. The CDR3 runs to 15 residues. The CDR3 DNA sequence: TGTGCCAGCTCACCGGGACAGGGGGACTCCTACGAGCAGTACTTC. Its protein product is CASSPGQGDSYEQYF.

The chain is built from TRBV5-6 and TRBJ2-2; the D gene is possibly TRBD2 (6 bases). Germline lookup yields CDR1 SGHDT and CDR2 YYEEEE. The CDR3 loop spans 15 amino acids. V dropped 1 base and J dropped 7 bases, with 14 bases sitting between them. CDR3 bases: TGTGCCAGCAGCTTGTTCGGGGGTGTGAGCGGGGAGCTGTTTTTT. Translating gives CASSLFGGVSGELFF.

The rearrangement uses TRBV6-1 and TRBJ2-5; possibly TRBD2 for D (7 bases). The germline V gene has CDR1 MNHNS and CDR2 SASEGT. This CDR3 is built from 17 residues. The V end lost 0 bases, the J end lost 5 bases, and 19 bases lay between the germline ends. CDR3 amino acids: CASSEALRGARPETQYF. Here the CDR3 DNA reads TGTGCCAGCAGTGAAGCGCTTCGGGGGGCGCGTCCCGAGACCCAGTACTTC.

V and J are TRBV7-2 and TRBJ2-7; no reliable D call. Germline V lookup: CDR1 SGHTA, CDR2 FQGNSA. CDR3 length: 13 residues. The V end was cut by 5 bases, the J end by 4 bases, with 12 bases between. CDR3 residues: CASSLNPPYEQYF. The CDR3 DNA sequence: TGTGCCAGCAGCCTTAATCCCCCTTACGAGCAGTACTTC. Together with reference TRBV7-2 and TRBJ2-7, the CDR3 gives the full variable domain: GAGVSQSPSNKVTEKGKDVELRCDPISGHTALYWYRQSLGQGLEFLIYFQGNSAPDKSGLPSDRFSAERTGGSVSTLTIQRTQQEDSAVYLCASSLNPPYEQYFGPGTRLTVT.

The rearrangement uses TRBV7-7 and TRBJ2-7; maybe TRBD1 (6 bases). The CDR3 extends over 14 amino acids. Looked up from germline, CDR1 is SSHAT and CDR2 is FNYEAQ (reference sequence). Trimming took 5 bases from V and 1 from J, leaving 12 bases between them. The CDR3 reads CASSPGENSYEQYF. The CDR3, as DNA: TGTGCCAGCAGCCCAGGGGAGAATTCCTACGAGCAGTACTTC.

The chain employs TRBV7-2 and TRBJ2-7; TRBD2 matches at 13 bases. This CDR3 is built from 16 residues. The junction had 7 bases not matched to a gene; V was cut back by 5 bases and J by 3 bases. CDR1 is SGHTA and CDR2 is FQGNSA in the germline V gene. The CDR3 coding sequence is TGTGCCAGCAGCCCCGGGACTAGCGGGGCGGTCTACGAGCAGTACTTC. Its translation is CASSPGTSGAVYEQYF. The full variable domain, with the rest looked up from reference TRBV7-2 and TRBJ2-7, is GAGVSQSPSNKVTEKGKDVELRCDPISGHTALYWYRQSLGQGLEFLIYFQGNSAPDKSGLPSDRFSAERTGGSVSTLTIQRTQQEDSAVYLCASSPGTSGAVYEQYFGPGTRLTVT.

In nucleotides, the CDR3 is TGTGCCAGCAGTTTTATTCCGGGAACCTACGAGCAGTACTTC. It translates to CASSFIPGTYEQYF. The chain links TRBV27 to TRBJ2-7, with D possibly being TRBD2 (5 bases). Trimming removed 3 bases from V and 2 bases from J, with 11 bases in between. Per the germline V gene, CDR1 is MNHEY and CDR2 is SMNVEV (reference sequence). The CDR3 runs to 14 residues.

CDR3 DNA sequence: TGTGCCAGCTCACCACCGTCACGGGGTAACTCTGGAAACACCATATATTTT. Its protein product is CASSPPSRGNSGNTIYF. The chain carries TRBV18 and TRBJ1-3; unclear D gene. Trimming took 0 bases from V and 0 from J, leaving 12 bases between them. This CDR3 has 17 amino acids. Germline-derived CDR1 and CDR2 are KGHSH and LQKENI.

This chain connects TRBV7-2 to TRBJ1-2; TRBD1 matches at 11 bases. The germline gives CDR1 SGHTA, CDR2 FQGNSA. V was clipped by 5 bases and J by 5 bases; unmatched bases: 13. The CDR3 is made up of 17 amino acids. The CDR3 loop is CASSPGSGQGARYGYTF. The CDR3 DNA sequence: TGTGCCAGCAGCCCCGGCAGCGGACAGGGGGCCCGATATGGCTACACCTTC.